These 29 T cell receptor beta chains were sequenced from one sample in a study of technical replicates of blood from a handful of donors. Sequenced by immunoSEQ multiplex PCR; TCRdb stores in-frame clones only, minus some. Here the sample spans approximately 69,000 clones, approximately 88% being singletons. Input material: PBMCs. These receptors all stem from a human donor in good health. Some clones in this sample may be carry-over from other donors' samples.

V gene TRBV7-6 combines with J gene TRBJ1-1; 9 nucleotides line up with TRBD1. The CDR3 sequence is 15 residues long. Trimming at V came to 5 bases and at J to 1 base, leaving 5 bases not matched to a gene. The germline CDR1 and CDR2 sequences are SGHVS and FNYEAQ. CDR3 loop: CASSTRTGANTEAFF. The DNA for the CDR3 is TGTGCCAGCAGCACCCGGACAGGGGCGAACACTGAAGCTTTCTTT. Using reference TRBV7-6 and TRBJ1-1 for the parts outside the CDR3, the full variable domain is GAGVSQSPRYKVTKRGQDVALRCDPISGHVSLYWYRQALGQGPEFLTYFNYEAQQDKSGLPNDRFSAERPEGSISTLTIQRTEQRDSAMYRCASSTRTGANTEAFFGQGTRLTVV.

V usage is TRBV29-1 and J usage is TRBJ2-7, with 11 positions matching TRBD2. The V segment lost 0 bases and the J segment 4 bases; nucleotides outside the gene matches: 2. The CDR3 extends over 14 amino acids. The germline gives CDR1 SQVTM, CDR2 ANQGSEA. DNA for the CDR3: TGCAGCGTTGAAGACACTAGCGGGAGATACGAGCAGTACTTC. Its translation: CSVEDTSGRYEQYF.

The chain joins TRBV11-2 to TRBJ1-2; 7 positions agree with TRBD1. Trimming removed 1 base from V and 3 bases from J; junction bases left unmatched: 2. Germline V lookup: CDR1 SGHAT, CDR2 FQNNGV. CDR3 length: 14 amino acids. The CDR3 bases are TGTGCCAGCAGCTTAGGACAGGGTGACTATGGCTACACCTTC. It yields the protein CASSLGQGDYGYTF.

With regard to this clone: The CDR3 carries no conserved terminal phenylalanine or tryptophan, so it likely arises from a read error. It is unclear where the CDR3 begins or ends on the DNA, so no DNA is shown, and the CDR3 is as TCRdb lists it. The V gene is TRBV6-5, the J gene TRBJ1-6; TRBD1, as called in the table, went unchecked against the DNA. The CDR3 contains 12 residues when both ends are counted. Germline loops: CDR1 MNHEY, CDR2 SVGAGI. The CDR3 is CASSYSGTAAPG.

The chain carries TRBV4-1 and TRBJ2-1; 14 nucleotides align to TRBD2. The CDR3 covers 18 residues. The V and J ends lost 3 bases and 0 bases, in that order; junction bases with no gene match: 4. CDR1 and CDR2 from the germline V gene are MGHRA and YSYEKL. The DNA of the CDR3 is TGCGCCAGCAGCCAGGGACTAGCGGGGGTCAGCTCCTACAATGAGCAGTTCTTC. The encoded protein is CASSQGLAGVSSYNEQFF.

The CDR3 nucleotides are TGTGCCAGTTACTCTAGCAATACGCAGTATTTT. As protein: CASYSSNTQYF. V gene TRBV6-6 combines with J gene TRBJ2-3; TRBD2 is a possible D gene (5 bases). V was trimmed by 9 bases and J by 7 bases, leaving 11 bases between them. CDR3 length equals 11 residues. Germline V gives CDR1 MNHNY, CDR2 SVGAGI (reference sequence).

DNA of the CDR3: TGTGCCATCAGCCCCCGGCGGGAGGCAGATACGCAGTATTTT. The encoded protein is CAISPRREADTQYF. The chain carries TRBV10-3 and TRBJ2-3; 8 positions match TRBD2. The CDR3 runs to 14 residues. V dropped 6 bases and J dropped 4; count of bases not matched to a gene: 6. Germline CDR1 ENHRY, CDR2 SYGVKD.

The chain uses TRBV2 and TRBJ2-6; D remains unclear. From germline, CDR1 is SNHLY and CDR2 FYNNEI. V was cut by 3 bases and J by 0 bases, with 3 bases left in between. CDR3 length equals 14 residues. The CDR3 protein is CASSDGSGANVLTF. CDR3 nucleotide sequence: TGTGCCAGCAGTGACGGCTCTGGGGCCAACGTCCTGACTTTC.

Written as DNA, the CDR3 is TGTGCCAGCAGTCCGGGGGGGGCCTGGGAGACCCAGTACTTC. It encodes CASSPGGAWETQYF. V usage is TRBV4-2 and J usage is TRBJ2-5, with TRBD2 matching 8 bases. J gave up 5 bases and V 6 bases, and 8 bases lay outside the gene matches. Germline V gives CDR1 LGHNA, CDR2 YNFKEQ. The CDR3 has 14 amino acids.

The chain links TRBV5-4 to TRBJ1-1; D is perhaps TRBD1 (5 bases). The CDR3 consists of 13 residues. The ends were cut back, 2 bases at V and 2 bases at J, with 7 bases in the middle. CDR1 and CDR2 from the germline V gene are SGHNT and YYREEE (reference sequence). The CDR3 sequence is CASSFTGNTEAFF. CDR3 DNA sequence: TGTGCCAGCAGCTTCACAGGTAACACTGAAGCTTTCTTT.

V gene TRBV19 combines with J gene TRBJ2-7, with 7 bases lining up with TRBD2. Germline V gives CDR1 LNHDA, CDR2 SQIVND (reference sequence). The CDR3 covers 15 residues. V trimming: 2 bases; J trimming: 3 bases; junction bases outside the gene matches: 7. The CDR3 sequence: CASSIRASGVYEQYF. CDR3 sequence (DNA): TGTGCCAGTAGTATACGGGCTAGCGGCGTCTACGAGCAGTACTTC.

In nucleotides, the CDR3 is TGTGCCAGCAGCCCCGCCGGGGGGCCCTACGAGCAGTACTTC. This gives the protein CASSPAGGPYEQYF. This chain connects TRBV7-9 to TRBJ2-7, with TRBD2 as a possible D gene (7 bases). Germline CDR1 reads SEHNR; CDR2 reads FQNEAQ (reference sequence). This CDR3 region has 14 residues. Deletions cut 5 bases from V and 2 bases from J, with 13 bases between. Filled out from reference TRBV7-9 and TRBJ2-7, the complete variable domain reads DTGVSQNPRHKITKRGQNVTFRCDPISEHNRLYWYRQTLGQGPEFLTYFQNEAQLEKSRLLSDRFSAERPKGSFSTLEIQRTEQGDSAMYLCASSPAGGPYEQYFGPGTRLTVT.

This chain joins TRBV5-1 and TRBJ2-5; 7 nucleotides line up with TRBD2. CDR3 length: 16 amino acids. The germline CDR1 and CDR2 sequences are SGHRS and YFSETQ. Trimming cost V 1 base and J 0 bases; bases outside gene matches: 6. CDR3 protein: CASSLYGGSHQETQYF. CDR3 coding DNA: TGCGCCAGCAGCTTGTACGGCGGGAGTCACCAAGAGACCCAGTACTTC.

This clone was seen only once. V and J are TRBV9 and TRBJ2-3; 8 nucleotides match TRBD2. J was trimmed by 0 bases and V by 2 bases; bases with no gene match: 5. Germline V gives CDR1 SGDLS, CDR2 YYNGEE. The CDR3 extends over 16 amino acids. This CDR3 is CASSVPGGPSTDTQYF. CDR3 nucleotide sequence: TGTGCCAGCAGCGTCCCGGGGGGGCCGAGCACAGATACGCAGTATTTT.

The chain combines TRBV27 with TRBJ1-2; TRBD1 matches at 10 bases. The CDR3 has 17 residues. The junction had 13 bases not matched to a gene; V was cut back by 3 bases and J by 6 bases. Germline V gene lookup returns CDR1 MNHEY and CDR2 SMNVEV (reference sequence). The CDR3 loop reads CASSFWPLGQGDDGYTF. CDR3 nucleotides: TGTGCCAGCAGTTTTTGGCCCCTTGGACAGGGGGATGATGGCTACACCTTC.

The chain couples TRBV19 to TRBJ2-1, with TRBD2 as a possible D gene (6 bases). The germline V gene encodes CDR1 LNHDA and CDR2 SQIVND (reference sequence). Trimming shortened V by 5 bases and J by 5 bases, and 13 bases separated the two germline ends. This CDR3 comprises 14 residues. The CDR3 region has the DNA TGTGCCAGTAGTTTGGGGGGAAGAAACAATGAGCAGTTCTTC. It translates to CASSLGGRNNEQFF. The entire variable domain, with the rest obtained from reference TRBV19 and TRBJ2-1, is as follows: DGGITQSPKYLFRKEGQNVTLSCEQNLNHDAMYWYRQDPGQGLRLIYYSQIVNDFQKGDIAEGYSVSREKKESFPLTVTSAQKNPTAFYLCASSLGGRNNEQFFGPGTRLTVL.

The chain couples TRBV6-5 to TRBJ1-1, with D perhaps TRBD1 (5 bases). CDR1 and CDR2 (germline): MNHEY, SVGAGI. The CDR3 runs 14 residues. Trimming took off 0 bases at V and 4 bases at J, with 9 bases between the two ends. This CDR3 reads CASSYSGQGTEAFF. CDR3 in DNA: TGTGCCAGCAGTTACTCGGGTCAGGGCACTGAAGCTTTCTTT.

In its sample, this clone was seen a few times. The chain has TRBV6-5 and TRBJ2-7; 8 bases match TRBD1. This CDR3 has 15 residues. Trimming at V came to 4 bases and at J to 2 bases, leaving 7 bases not matched to a gene. CDR1 and CDR2 from the germline V gene are MNHEY and SVGAGI. CDR3 nucleotides: TGTGCCAGCAGTTCGCAGGGGGCTTCGGCCTACGAGCAGTACTTC. Encoded protein: CASSSQGASAYEQYF.

The chain employs TRBV6-5 and TRBJ1-2; TRBD1 matches at 10 bases. This CDR3 spans 14 amino acids. J was trimmed by 5 bases and V by 10 bases; bases with no gene match: 10. Germline V CDR1 and CDR2: MNHEY, SVGAGI. DNA of the CDR3: TGTGCCACCTATGACAGGGGGCTTTTATATGGCTACACCTTC. Translating gives CATYDRGLLYGYTF.

This rearrangement joins TRBV6-5 to TRBJ2-1; D is unclear. This CDR3 region has 14 residues. Per the germline V gene, CDR1 is MNHEY and CDR2 is SVGAGI. Trimming removed 0 bases from V and 9 bases from J, with 12 bases in between. This chain's CDR3 is CASSYSGANGEQFF. The CDR3 region has the DNA TGTGCCAGCAGTTACTCAGGAGCGAATGGTGAGCAGTTCTTC.

A remark on this clone: A junction boundary mismatches the germline segment, possibly from a read error. The CDR3 coding sequence is TGTGCCAGCAGCCCTAGCGGGGGGAACTCTGAGGCCAACGTCCTGACTTTC. Its protein is CASSPSGGNSEANVLTF. J is TRBJ2-6 and V is TRBV7-3; 11 bases are shared with TRBD2. Germline CDR1 SGHTA, CDR2 FQGTGA. The CDR3 has 17 residues. The full variable domain, in which reference TRBV7-3 and TRBJ2-6 provide the parts outside the CDR3, is GAGVSQTPSNKVTEKGKYVELRCDPISGHTALYWYRQSLGQGPEFLIYFQGTGAADDSGLPNDRFFAVRPEGSVSTLKIQRTERGDSAVYLCASSPSGGNSEANVLTFGAGSRLTVL.

This rearrangement joins TRBV29-1 to TRBJ1-4, with D uncertain. V lost 0 bases and J lost 7, with 3 bases in between. This CDR3 comprises 11 residues. Germline V lookup: CDR1 SQVTM, CDR2 ANQGSEA. The CDR3 DNA follows: TGCAGCGTTGAAGATCGTGAAAAACTGTTTTTT. Its translation: CSVEDREKLFF.

V usage is TRBV5-1 and J usage is TRBJ2-3, with TRBD1 identical over 9 bases. The CDR3 totals 14 residues. Germline CDR1 reads SGHRS; CDR2 reads YFSETQ. The ends lost 7 bases at V and 5 bases at J; junction bases unmatched: 8. CDR3 sequence: CASAGQGIRDTQYF. As DNA, the CDR3 is TGCGCCAGCGCGGGACAGGGTATTAGAGATACGCAGTATTTT. The entire variable domain, with the rest obtained from reference TRBV5-1 and TRBJ2-3, is as follows: KAGVTQTPRYLIKTRGQQVTLSCSPISGHRSVSWYQQTPGQGLQFLFEYFSETQRNKGNFPGRFSGRQFSNSRSEMNVSTLELGDSALYLCASAGQGIRDTQYFGPGTRLTVL.

The chain is built from TRBV25-1 and TRBJ2-3; tentative D call: TRBD1 (7 bases). The CDR3 runs to 17 residues. V lost 3 bases to trimming and J lost 2 bases, with 18 bases between them. CDR1 is MGHDK and CDR2 is SYGVNS in the germline V gene. The CDR3 nucleotides read TGTGCCAGCAGTGAGGACAGGCCTGGGAGGATCACAGATACGCAGTATTTT. This encodes CASSEDRPGRITDTQYF.

J is TRBJ1-5 and V is TRBV6-6; 8 bases map to TRBD1. This CDR3 contains 15 residues. The J segment lost 9 bases and the V segment lost 2 bases, leaving 9 bases of the junction unmatched. From germline, CDR1 is MNHNY and CDR2 SVGAGI (reference sequence). CDR3 bases: TGTGCCAGCAGTTACCAAGAATACAGGGGGGGGCCCCAGCATTTT. The encoded protein is CASSYQEYRGGPQHF.

V gene TRBV7-2 combines with J gene TRBJ1-3; 11 positions agree with TRBD1. The trim removed 5 bases at V and 1 base at J, leaving 7 bases unmatched. Germline loops: CDR1 SGHTA, CDR2 FQGNSA. The CDR3 extends over 17 amino acids. CDR3 residues: CASSTGTGGLSGNTIYF. DNA of the CDR3: TGTGCCAGCAGCACCGGGACAGGGGGTCTATCTGGAAACACCATATATTTT.

CDR3: CSVELAGGKAQFF. The CDR3 nucleotides are TGCAGCGTTGAACTAGCGGGGGGGAAGGCGCAGTTCTTC. V gene TRBV29-1 combines with J gene TRBJ2-1, with 12 bases that match TRBD2. V lost 2 bases to trimming and J lost 12 bases; unmatched junction nucleotides: 5. CDR1 is SQVTM and CDR2 is ANQGSEA in the germline V gene. The CDR3 is 13 residues long.

This chain uses TRBV6-1 with TRBJ1-2, with D perhaps matching TRBD1 (5 bases). Trimming took 8 bases from V and 0 from J, leaving 13 bases between them. This CDR3 comprises 14 residues. Germline CDR1 MNHNS, CDR2 SASEGT. The CDR3 DNA reads TGTGCCAGCGTTGGCGGGGGGGCTAACTATGGCTACACCTTC. Translating gives CASVGGGANYGYTF.

This chain uses TRBV7-2 with TRBJ2-7; D is perhaps TRBD2 (6 bases). In germline, CDR1 is SGHTA, CDR2 FQGNSA. The V end lost 0 bases, the J end lost 0 bases, and 9 bases lay between the germline ends. The CDR3 contains 15 residues. This CDR3 reads CASSLASGFSYEQYF. As DNA, the CDR3 is TGTGCCAGCAGCTTAGCTAGCGGCTTCTCCTACGAGCAGTACTTC.